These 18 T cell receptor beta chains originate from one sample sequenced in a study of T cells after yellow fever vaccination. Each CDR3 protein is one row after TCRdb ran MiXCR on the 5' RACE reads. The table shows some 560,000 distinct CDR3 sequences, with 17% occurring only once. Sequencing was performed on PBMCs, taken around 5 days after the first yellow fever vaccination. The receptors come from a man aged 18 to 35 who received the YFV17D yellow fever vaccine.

This CDR3 is CASSVQGKYGYTF. CDR3 DNA: TGTGCCAGCAGTGTACAGGGGAAATATGGCTACACCTTC. The rearrangement links TRBV7-9 to TRBJ1-2; 7 nucleotides match TRBD1. With V trimmed by 6 bases and J by 5 bases, 6 bases remained unmatched. From germline, CDR1 is SEHNR and CDR2 FQNEAQ (reference sequence). The CDR3 covers 13 residues. The full variable domain, completed using reference TRBV7-9 and TRBJ1-2, is DTGVSQNPRHKITKRGQNVTFRCDPISEHNRLYWYRQTLGQGPEFLTYFQNEAQLEKSRLLSDRFSAERPKGSFSTLEIQRTEQGDSAMYLCASSVQGKYGYTFGSGTRLTVV.

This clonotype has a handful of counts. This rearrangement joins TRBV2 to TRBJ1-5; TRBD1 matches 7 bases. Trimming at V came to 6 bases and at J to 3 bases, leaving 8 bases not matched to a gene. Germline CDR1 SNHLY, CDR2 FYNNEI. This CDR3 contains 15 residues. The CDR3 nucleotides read TGTGCCAGCAGCCTGACAGGGCTCAACAATCAGCCCCAGCATTTT. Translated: CASSLTGLNNQPQHF.

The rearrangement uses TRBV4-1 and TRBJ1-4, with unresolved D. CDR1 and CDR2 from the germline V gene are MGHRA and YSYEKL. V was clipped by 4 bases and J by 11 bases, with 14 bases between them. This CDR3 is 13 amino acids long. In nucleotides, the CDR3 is TGCGCCAGCAGCCTAACTTTGGTTGCGAAACTGTTTTTT. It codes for CASSLTLVAKLFF.

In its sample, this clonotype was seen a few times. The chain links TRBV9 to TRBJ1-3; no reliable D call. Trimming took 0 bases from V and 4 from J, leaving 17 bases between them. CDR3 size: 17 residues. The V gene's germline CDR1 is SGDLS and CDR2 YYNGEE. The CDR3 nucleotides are TGTGCCAGCAGCGTAGGTGGAGGGCCCCCTCTGGGAAACACCATATATTTT. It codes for CASSVGGGPPLGNTIYF. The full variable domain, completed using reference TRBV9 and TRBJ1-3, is DSGVTQTPKHLITATGQRVTLRCSPRSGDLSVYWYQQSLDQGLQFLIQYYNGEERAKGNILERFSAQQFPDLHSELNLSSLELGDSALYFCASSVGGGPPLGNTIYFGEGSWLTVV.

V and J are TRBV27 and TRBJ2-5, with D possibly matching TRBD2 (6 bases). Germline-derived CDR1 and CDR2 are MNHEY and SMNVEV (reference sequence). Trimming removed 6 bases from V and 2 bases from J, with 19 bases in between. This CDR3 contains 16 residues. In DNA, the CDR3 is TGTGCCAGCAGCCCCGAGGACTACCTTTCTCAAGAGACCCAGTACTTC. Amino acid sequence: CASSPEDYLSQETQYF.

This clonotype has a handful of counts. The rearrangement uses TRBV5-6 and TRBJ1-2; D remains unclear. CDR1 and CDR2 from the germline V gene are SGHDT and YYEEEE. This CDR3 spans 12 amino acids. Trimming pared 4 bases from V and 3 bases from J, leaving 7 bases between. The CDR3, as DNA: TGTGCCAGCAGCCCGGCCGACTATGGCTACACCTTC. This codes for CASSPADYGYTF.

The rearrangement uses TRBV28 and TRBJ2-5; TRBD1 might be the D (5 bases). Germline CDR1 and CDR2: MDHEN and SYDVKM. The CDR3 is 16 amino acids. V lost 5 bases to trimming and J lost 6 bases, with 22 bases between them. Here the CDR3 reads CASSTKVFDSGKTQYF. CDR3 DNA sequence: TGTGCCAGCAGTACTAAGGTCTTCGACAGTGGGAAGACCCAGTACTTC. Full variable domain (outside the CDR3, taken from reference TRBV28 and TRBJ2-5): DVKVTQSSRYLVKRTGEKVFLECVQDMDHENMFWYRQDPGLGLRLIYFSYDVKMKEKGDIPEGYSVSREKKERFSLILESASTNQTSMYLCASSTKVFDSGKTQYFGPGTRLLVL.

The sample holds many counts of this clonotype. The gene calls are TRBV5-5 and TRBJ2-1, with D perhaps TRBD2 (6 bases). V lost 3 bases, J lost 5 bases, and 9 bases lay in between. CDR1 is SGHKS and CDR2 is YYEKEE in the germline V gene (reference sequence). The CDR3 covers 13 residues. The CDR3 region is CASSSGTHNEQFF. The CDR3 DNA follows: TGTGCCAGCAGCTCCGGGACTCACAATGAGCAGTTCTTC.

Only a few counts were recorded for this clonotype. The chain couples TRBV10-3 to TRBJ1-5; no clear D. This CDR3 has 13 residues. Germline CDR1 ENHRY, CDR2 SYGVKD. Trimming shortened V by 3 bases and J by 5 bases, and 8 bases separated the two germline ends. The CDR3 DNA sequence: TGTGCCATCAGTGATGGGAGCTATCAGCCCCAGCATTTT. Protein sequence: CAISDGSYQPQHF.

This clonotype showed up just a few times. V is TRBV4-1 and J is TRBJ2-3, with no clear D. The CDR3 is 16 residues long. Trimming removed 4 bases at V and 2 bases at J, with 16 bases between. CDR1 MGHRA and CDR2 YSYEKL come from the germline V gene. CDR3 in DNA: TGCGCCAGCAGCCTAGGGCGCGGAGCGCCCACAGATACGCAGTATTTT. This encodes CASSLGRGAPTDTQYF.

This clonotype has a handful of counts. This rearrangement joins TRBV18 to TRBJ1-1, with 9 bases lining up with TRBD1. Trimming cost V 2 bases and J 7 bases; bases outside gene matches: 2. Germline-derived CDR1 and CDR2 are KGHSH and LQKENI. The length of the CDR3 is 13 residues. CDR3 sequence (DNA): TGTGCCAGCTCACCAGGACAGGGGATTGAAGCTTTCTTT. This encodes CASSPGQGIEAFF.

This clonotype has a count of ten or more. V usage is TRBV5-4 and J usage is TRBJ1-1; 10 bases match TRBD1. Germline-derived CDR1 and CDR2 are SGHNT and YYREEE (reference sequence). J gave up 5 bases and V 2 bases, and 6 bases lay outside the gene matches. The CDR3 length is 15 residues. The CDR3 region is CASSLRDRGETEAFF. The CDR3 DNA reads TGTGCCAGCAGCTTAAGGGACAGGGGCGAGACTGAAGCTTTCTTT.

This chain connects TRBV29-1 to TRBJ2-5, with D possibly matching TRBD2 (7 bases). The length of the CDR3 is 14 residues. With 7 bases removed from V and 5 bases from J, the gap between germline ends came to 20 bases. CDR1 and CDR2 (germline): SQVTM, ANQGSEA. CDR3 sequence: CSALLTGREETQYF. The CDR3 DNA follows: TGCAGCGCACTACTAACAGGGAGGGAGGAGACCCAGTACTTC.

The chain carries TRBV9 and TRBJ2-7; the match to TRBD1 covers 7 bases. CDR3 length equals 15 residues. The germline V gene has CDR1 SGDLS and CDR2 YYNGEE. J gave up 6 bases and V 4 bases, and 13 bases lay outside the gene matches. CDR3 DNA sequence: TGTGCCAGCAGCCCACAATCCTCACAGGGGAGCGAGCAGTACTTC. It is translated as CASSPQSSQGSEQYF. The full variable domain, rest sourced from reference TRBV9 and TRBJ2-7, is DSGVTQTPKHLITATGQRVTLRCSPRSGDLSVYWYQQSLDQGLQFLIQYYNGEERAKGNILERFSAQQFPDLHSELNLSSLELGDSALYFCASSPQSSQGSEQYFGPGTRLTVT.

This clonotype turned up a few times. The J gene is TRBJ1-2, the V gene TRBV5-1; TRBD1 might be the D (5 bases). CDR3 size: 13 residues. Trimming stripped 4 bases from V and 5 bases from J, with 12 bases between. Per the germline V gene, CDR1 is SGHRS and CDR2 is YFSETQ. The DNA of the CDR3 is TGCGCCAGCAGCCAGGGACCGACGTATGGCTACACCTTC. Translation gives CASSQGPTYGYTF.

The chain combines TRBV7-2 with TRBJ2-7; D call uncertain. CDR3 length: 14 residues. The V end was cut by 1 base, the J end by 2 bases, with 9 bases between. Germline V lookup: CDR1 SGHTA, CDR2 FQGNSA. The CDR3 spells CASSLEIAPYEQYV. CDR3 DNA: TGTGCCAGCAGCTTAGAGATAGCACCCTACGAGCAGTACGTC.

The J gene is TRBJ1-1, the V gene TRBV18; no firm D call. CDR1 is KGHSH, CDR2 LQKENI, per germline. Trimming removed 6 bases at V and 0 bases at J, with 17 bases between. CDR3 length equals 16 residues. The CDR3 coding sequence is TGTGCCAGCTCCTGGCGAGAGGGAGCCATGAACACTGAAGCTTTCTTT. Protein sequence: CASSWREGAMNTEAFF.

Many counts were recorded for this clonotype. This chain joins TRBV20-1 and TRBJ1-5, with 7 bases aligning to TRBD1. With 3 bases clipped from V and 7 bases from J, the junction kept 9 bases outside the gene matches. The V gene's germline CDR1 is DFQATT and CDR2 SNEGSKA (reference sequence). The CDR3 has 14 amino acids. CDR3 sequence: CSASRTGLVQPQHF. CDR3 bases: TGCAGTGCTAGCAGGACAGGTCTCGTACAGCCCCAGCATTTT.